This T cell receptor (beta chain) was captured by sequencing in a study of T-cell memory formation after mild COVID-19. Overall study results and limits: Day 15 to 85 contracting clones showed balanced CD4/CD8; day 15 to 37 expanders favored CD4+. Contracting clones localized mainly to CM and EM when CD4+ and mainly to EMRA when CD8+.

Comment on this clonotype: Its antigen is as yet unknown.

5'RACE primed from the constant segment yielded TCR alpha and TCR beta cDNA libraries bearing sample barcodes and UMIs. MiXCR was run by TCRdb on the 5' RACE reads, yielding one entry per CDR3 protein. The sample has 300,000 to 350,000 distinct CDR3 sequences; roughly 21% are singletons. The TCR was taken from a young man who had mild COVID-19 (a few samples of this study predate the infection). Cell type and time point are not known. Sample: PBMCs or a T cell subset sorted from them (not recorded which).

The DNA for the CDR3 is TGCGCCAGCAGCTCAAAATCGGGGGTAAATACCTTC. Encoded protein: CASSSKSGVNTF. This rearrangement joins TRBV4-1 to TRBJ1-2; D is perhaps TRBD1 (5 bases). This CDR3 contains 12 residues. Trimming took 5 bases from V and 14 from J, leaving 18 bases between them. Per the germline V gene, CDR1 is MGHRA and CDR2 is YSYEKL.